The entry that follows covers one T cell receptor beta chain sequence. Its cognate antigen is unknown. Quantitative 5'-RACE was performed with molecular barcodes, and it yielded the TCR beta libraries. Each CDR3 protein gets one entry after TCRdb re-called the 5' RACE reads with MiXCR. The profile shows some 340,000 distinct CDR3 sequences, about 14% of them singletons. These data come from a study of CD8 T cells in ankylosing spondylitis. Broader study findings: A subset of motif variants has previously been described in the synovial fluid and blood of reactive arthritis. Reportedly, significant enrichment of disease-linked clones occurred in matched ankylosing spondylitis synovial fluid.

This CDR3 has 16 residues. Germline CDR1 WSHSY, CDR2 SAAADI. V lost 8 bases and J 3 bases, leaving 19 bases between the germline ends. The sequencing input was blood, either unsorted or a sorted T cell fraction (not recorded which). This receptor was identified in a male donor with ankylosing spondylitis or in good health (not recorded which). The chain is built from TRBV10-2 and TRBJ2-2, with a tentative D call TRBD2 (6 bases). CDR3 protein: CASGDLARDYTGELFF. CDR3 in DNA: TGCGCCAGCGGGGATCTAGCGAGGGATTACACCGGGGAGCTGTTTTTT.